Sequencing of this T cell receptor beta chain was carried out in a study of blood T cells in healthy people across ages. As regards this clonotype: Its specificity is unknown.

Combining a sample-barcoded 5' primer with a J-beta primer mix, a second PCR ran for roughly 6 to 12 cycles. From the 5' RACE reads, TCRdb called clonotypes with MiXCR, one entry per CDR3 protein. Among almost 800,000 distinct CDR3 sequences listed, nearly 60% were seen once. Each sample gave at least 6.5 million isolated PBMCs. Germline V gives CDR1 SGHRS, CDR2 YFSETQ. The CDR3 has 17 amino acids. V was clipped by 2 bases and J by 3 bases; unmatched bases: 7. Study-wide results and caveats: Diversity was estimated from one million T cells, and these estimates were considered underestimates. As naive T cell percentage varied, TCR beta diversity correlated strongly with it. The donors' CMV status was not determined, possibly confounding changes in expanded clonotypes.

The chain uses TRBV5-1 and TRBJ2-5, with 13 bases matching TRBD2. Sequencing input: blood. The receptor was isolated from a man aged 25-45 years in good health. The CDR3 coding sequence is TGCGCCAGCAGCTTTTCAGGGACTAGCGGGGTCAAAGAGACCCAGTACTTC. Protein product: CASSFSGTSGVKETQYF.